This record covers a single TCR beta chain. Previously described methods and listed TCR primers were employed for the bulk TCR libraries. TCRdb reprocessed the PCR reads via MiXCR and lists one record per CDR3 protein. The sample carries hundreds of thousands of distinct CDR3 sequences, about 25% recorded once. This specimen comes from a study of molecular identifiers for immune sequencing clone quantification. V lost 5 bases, J lost 1 base, and 20 bases lay in between. The CDR3 contains 17 residues. The germline V gene has CDR1 MNHEY and CDR2 SVGEGT. Libraries for naive CD8 T cells, which were made from approximately 20,000 to 980,000 sorted cells, drew on 10%, 30% or 50% of the RNA.

The chain carries TRBV6-2 or TRBV6-3 and TRBJ2-5, with a possible D match to TRBD2 (6 bases). Sample: naive CD8+ T cells from blood, with Jurkat cell RNA spiked in. Indicated subset: FACS-sorted CD8+CD4-CCR7+CD45RA+ naive T cells. The sequence was obtained from a human donor in good health. Some libraries in this study had Jurkat cell RNA spiked in. The CDR3 DNA follows: TGTGCCAGCAGTCGGACTACACAGAGGGAATTCCAAGAGACCCAGTACTTC. Its translation is CASSRTTQREFQETQYF.